This TCR beta chain was recorded in a study of early T cells in non-severe SARS-CoV-2 infection. Unique molecular identifiers were added to individual cDNA molecules. TCRdb independently ran MiXCR on the 5' RACE reads; one entry per CDR3 protein. The sample has roughly 92,000 distinct CDR3 sequences; approximately 12% are singletons. This clonotype was counted only a few times. The antigen is not known. Study-level results: Clonotype matching in VDJdb favored anti-spike CD8 responses and did not capture private and CD4 specificities.

This CDR3 contains 15 residues. V was pared by 4 bases and J by 6 bases, with 9 bases of the junction left unmatched. Per germline, CDR1 SGHNT and CDR2 YENEEA. Sample: whole blood, taken at baseline. The chain recombines TRBV11-3 with TRBJ2-3, with 8 bases identical to TRBD2. The clonotype originates from an adult who was a healthcare worker with PCR-confirmed SARS-CoV-2 infection or an uninfected control (not recorded which). The DNA of the CDR3 is TGTGCCAGCAGCTGGGTTTCCAGCGGGAGTGATACGCAGTATTTT. As protein: CASSWVSSGSDTQYF.